The rows below give T cell receptor beta chains drawn from one sample of a study of T cell responses to AZD1222 COVID-19 vaccine. Sequencing was performed with immunoSEQ multiplex PCR; in TCRdb, only in-frame clones are kept and a portion is missing. The sample includes fewer than 45,000 clones, around 90% of them seen just once. This sample comprised peripheral blood, obtained on day 0 of AZD1222 vaccination. The receptor set was obtained from an adult in good health. Each CDR3 is given with its conserved first and last residue. Fields, in order: J gene, D gene, V gene, clone size, CDR3 protein, CDR3 DNA. A D gene is named only where the DNA matches it firmly. The size field is filled for only some rows; it gives once, few, many or a size class.

TRBJ1-2 | TRBD1 | TRBV10-3 | NA | CAISDPGQGAEYGYTF | TGTGCCATCAGTGACCCGGGACAGGGGGCTGAGTATGGCTACACCTTC
TRBJ2-7 | NA | TRBV27 | NA | CASSLHRGNAHEQYF | TGTGCCAGCAGTTTGCACCGGGGTAACGCCCACGAGCAGTACTTC
TRBJ1-2 | NA | TRBV6-5 | NA | CASSYAFGSGGYTF | TGTGCCAGCAGTTATGCCTTTGGCAGTGGGGGCTACACCTTC
TRBJ2-3 | NA | TRBV9 | NA | CASSVVADTQYF | TGTGCCAGCAGCGTAGTCGCAGATACGCAGTATTTT
TRBJ2-1 | TRBD1 | TRBV7-9 | NA | CASSRWTGGNNEQFF | TGTGCCAGCAGCCGTTGGACAGGGGGGAACAATGAGCAGTTCTTC
TRBJ2-7 | NA | TRBV7-9 | NA | CASSYQGGGQYF | TGTGCCAGCAGTTATCAGGGGGGAGGGCAGTACTTC
TRBJ1-1 | NA | TRBV19 | NA | CASSISANTEAFF | TGTGCCAGTAGTATTTCCGCCAACACTGAAGCTTTCTTT
TRBJ2-5 | NA | TRBV7-8 | NA | CAVPGPETQYF | TGTGCCGTCCCTGGGCCAGAGACCCAGTACTTC
TRBJ2-1 | NA | TRBV27 | NA | CASSSLTRPPYNEQFF | TGTGCCAGCAGTTCTCTAACTAGGCCCCCCTACAATGAGCAGTTCTTC
TRBJ2-1 | NA | TRBV5-1 | NA | CASSLVAGAPGNEQFF | TGCGCCAGCAGCTTGGTGGCGGGGGCCCCTGGCAATGAGCAGTTCTTC
TRBJ1-5 | NA | TRBV6-1 | NA | CASSEVPGPNQPQHF | TGTGCCAGCAGTGAAGTACCGGGCCCAAATCAGCCCCAGCATTTT
TRBJ2-3 | NA | TRBV6-2/TRBV6-3 | NA | CASSYRPLRDSTDTQYF | TGTGCCAGCAGTTACCGGCCCCTGCGGGACTCCACAGATACGCAGTATTTT
TRBJ2-2 | NA | TRBV12-3/TRBV12-4 | NA | CASKLTGGELFF | TGTGCCAGCAAACTCACCGGCGGGGAGCTGTTTTTT
TRBJ2-7 | NA | TRBV28 | few | CASSRGYEQYF | TGTGCCAGCAGCCGAGGCTACGAGCAGTACTTC
TRBJ1-6 | NA | TRBV7-9 | NA | CASSLLRSQATNSPLHF | TGTGCCAGCAGCTTACTTAGGTCACAGGCCACCAATTCACCCCTCCACTTT
TRBJ1-5 | NA | TRBV10-3 | NA | CAISGGGGNQPQHF | TGTGCCATCAGTGGGGGAGGGGGCAATCAGCCCCAGCATTTT
TRBJ2-7 | NA | TRBV5-8 | NA | CASSFGSSYEQYF | TGTGCCAGCAGCTTTGGCAGCTCCTACGAGCAGTACTTC
TRBJ1-1 | TRBD1 | TRBV28 | NA | CASSSHTGGKAFF | TGTGCCAGCAGCTCTCATACAGGGGGTAAAGCTTTCTTT
TRBJ1-1 | NA | TRBV7-9 | NA | CASSQTGLNTEAFF | TGTGCCAGCAGTCAGACAGGATTGAACACTGAAGCTTTCTTT
TRBJ2-5 | NA | TRBV12-5 | NA | CASGLLGTKETQYF | TGTGCTAGTGGGCTCTTAGGGACAAAAGAGACCCAGTACTTC
TRBJ1-2 | NA | TRBV2 | few | CASRRGDGYTF | TGTGCCAGCAGGCGGGGAGATGGCTACACCTTC
TRBJ2-1 | NA | TRBV27 | NA | CASSLAGGTPKEQFF | TGTGCCAGCAGCCTTGCCGGAGGGACGCCAAAGGAGCAGTTCTTC
TRBJ1-1 | NA | TRBV6-1 | NA | CASSPRENTEAFF | TGTGCCAGCAGTCCACGGGAGAACACTGAAGCTTTCTTT
TRBJ2-7 | NA | TRBV2 | NA | CASSEALSGGRSRQYF | TGTGCCAGCAGTGAAGCGCTTTCTGGGGGCCGGTCCCGGCAGTACTTC
TRBJ1-2 | TRBD1 | TRBV5-1 | NA | CASSMDRRFYGYTF | TGCGCCAGCAGCATGGACAGGAGGTTCTATGGCTACACCTTC
TRBJ2-7 | NA | TRBV18 | once | CASSPPARGRGNEQYF | TGTGCCAGCTCACCACCGGCAAGGGGTCGGGGTAACGAGCAGTACTTC
TRBJ2-1 | TRBD2 | TRBV10-1 | few | CASSELAGGQNEQFF | TGCGCCAGCAGTGAACTAGCGGGAGGGCAAAATGAGCAGTTCTTC